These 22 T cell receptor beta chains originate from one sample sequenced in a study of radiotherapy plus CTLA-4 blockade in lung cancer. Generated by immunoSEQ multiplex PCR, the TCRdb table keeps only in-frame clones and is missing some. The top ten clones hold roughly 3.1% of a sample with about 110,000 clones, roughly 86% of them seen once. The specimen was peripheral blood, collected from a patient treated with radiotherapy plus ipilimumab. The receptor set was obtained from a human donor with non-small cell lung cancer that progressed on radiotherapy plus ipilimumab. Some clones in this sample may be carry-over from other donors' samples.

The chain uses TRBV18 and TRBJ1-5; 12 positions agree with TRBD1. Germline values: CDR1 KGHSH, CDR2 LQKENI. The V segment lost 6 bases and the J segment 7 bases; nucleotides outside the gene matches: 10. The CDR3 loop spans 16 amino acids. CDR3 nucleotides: TGTGCCAGCTCCCAAGGGACAGGGGGCGCTTGGCAGCCCCAGCATTTT. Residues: CASSQGTGGAWQPQHF.

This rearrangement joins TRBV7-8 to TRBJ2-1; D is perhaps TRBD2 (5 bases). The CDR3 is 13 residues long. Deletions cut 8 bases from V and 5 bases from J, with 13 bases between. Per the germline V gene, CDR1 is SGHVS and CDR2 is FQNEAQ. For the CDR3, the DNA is TGTGCCAGCGGGTCCGGGAACAACAATGAGCAGTTCTTC. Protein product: CASGSGNNNEQFF.

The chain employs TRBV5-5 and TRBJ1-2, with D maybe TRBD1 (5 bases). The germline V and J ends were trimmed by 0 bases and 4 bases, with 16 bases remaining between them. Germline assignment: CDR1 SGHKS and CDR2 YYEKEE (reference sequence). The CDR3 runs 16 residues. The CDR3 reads CASSLDSGWRFYGYTF. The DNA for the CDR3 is TGTGCCAGCAGCTTGGATTCAGGGTGGCGTTTCTATGGCTACACCTTC.

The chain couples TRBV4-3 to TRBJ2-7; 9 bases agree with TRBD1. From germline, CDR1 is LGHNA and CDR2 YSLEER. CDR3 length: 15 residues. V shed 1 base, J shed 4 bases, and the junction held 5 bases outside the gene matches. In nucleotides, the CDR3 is TGCGCCAGCAGCCAAGGTACGGGACAGGGATACGAGCAGTACTTC. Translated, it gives CASSQGTGQGYEQYF.

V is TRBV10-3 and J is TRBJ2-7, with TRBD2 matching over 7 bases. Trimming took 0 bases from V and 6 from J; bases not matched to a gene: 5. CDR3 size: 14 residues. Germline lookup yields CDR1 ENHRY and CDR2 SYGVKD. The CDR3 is CAISESLGEGEQYF. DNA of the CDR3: TGTGCCATCAGTGAGTCACTCGGGGAGGGCGAGCAGTACTTC.

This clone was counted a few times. The CDR3 DNA follows: TGTGCCAGCAGCTGGGTTATTAACACTGAAGCTTTCTTT. Translated, it gives CASSWVINTEAFF. The genes are TRBV7-2 and TRBJ1-1; D is uncertain. The V end was cut by 4 bases, the J end by 2 bases, with 8 bases between. This CDR3 has 13 residues. Germline-derived CDR1 and CDR2 are SGHTA and FQGNSA.

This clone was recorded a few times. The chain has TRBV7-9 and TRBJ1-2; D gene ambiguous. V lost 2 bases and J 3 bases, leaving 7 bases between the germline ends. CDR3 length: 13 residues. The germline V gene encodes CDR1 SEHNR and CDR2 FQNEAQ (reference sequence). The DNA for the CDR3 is TGTGCCAGCAGCTTACTCCTAGACTATGGCTACACCTTC. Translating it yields CASSLLLDYGYTF.

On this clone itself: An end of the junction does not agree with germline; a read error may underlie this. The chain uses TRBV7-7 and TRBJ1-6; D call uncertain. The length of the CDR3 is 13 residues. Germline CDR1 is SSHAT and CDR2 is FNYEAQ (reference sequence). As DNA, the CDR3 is TGTGCTAGCAGCGCCAGCCTCCGATCACCCCTCCACTTT. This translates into CASSASLRSPLHF.

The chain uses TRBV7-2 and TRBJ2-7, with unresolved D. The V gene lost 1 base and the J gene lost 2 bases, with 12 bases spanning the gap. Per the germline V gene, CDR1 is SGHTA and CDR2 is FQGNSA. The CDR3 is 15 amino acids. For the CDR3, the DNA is TGTGCCAGCAGCTTAGAATACTCAGCAACCTACGAGCAGTACTTC. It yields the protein CASSLEYSATYEQYF. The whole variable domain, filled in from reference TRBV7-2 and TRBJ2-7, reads GAGVSQSPSNKVTEKGKDVELRCDPISGHTALYWYRQSLGQGLEFLIYFQGNSAPDKSGLPSDRFSAERTGGSVSTLTIQRTQQEDSAVYLCASSLEYSATYEQYFGPGTRLTVT.

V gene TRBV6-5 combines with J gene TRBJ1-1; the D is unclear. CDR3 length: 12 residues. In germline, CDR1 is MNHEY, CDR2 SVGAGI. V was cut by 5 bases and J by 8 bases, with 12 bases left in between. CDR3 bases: TGTGCCAGCAGTACCGTCCGATCCGAAGCTTTCTTT. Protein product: CASSTVRSEAFF.

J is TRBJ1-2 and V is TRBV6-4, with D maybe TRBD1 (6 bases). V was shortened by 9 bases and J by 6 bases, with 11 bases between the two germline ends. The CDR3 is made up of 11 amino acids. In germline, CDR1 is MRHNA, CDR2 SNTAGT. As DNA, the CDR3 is TGTGCCAGAACAGGGTCCCATGGCTACACCTTC. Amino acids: CARTGSHGYTF.

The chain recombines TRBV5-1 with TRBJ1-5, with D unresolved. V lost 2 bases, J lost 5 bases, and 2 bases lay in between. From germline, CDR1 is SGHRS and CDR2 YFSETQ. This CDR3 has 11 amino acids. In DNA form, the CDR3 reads TGCGCCAGCAGCTTTGATCAGCCCCAGCATTTT. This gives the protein CASSFDQPQHF.

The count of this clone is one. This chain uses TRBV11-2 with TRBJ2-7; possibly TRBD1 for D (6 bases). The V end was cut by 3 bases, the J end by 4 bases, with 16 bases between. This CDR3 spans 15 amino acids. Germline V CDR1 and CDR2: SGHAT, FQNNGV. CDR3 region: CASSFFRGTHYEQYF. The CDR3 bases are TGTGCCAGCAGCTTTTTCAGGGGTACCCATTACGAGCAGTACTTC.

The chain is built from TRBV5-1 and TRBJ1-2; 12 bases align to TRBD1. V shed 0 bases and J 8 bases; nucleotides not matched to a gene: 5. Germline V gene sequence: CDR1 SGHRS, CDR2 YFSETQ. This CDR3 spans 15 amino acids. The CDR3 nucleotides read TGCGCCAGCAGCTTGGCCTTCGGGACAGGGGGCGGCTACACCTTC. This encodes CASSLAFGTGGGYTF.

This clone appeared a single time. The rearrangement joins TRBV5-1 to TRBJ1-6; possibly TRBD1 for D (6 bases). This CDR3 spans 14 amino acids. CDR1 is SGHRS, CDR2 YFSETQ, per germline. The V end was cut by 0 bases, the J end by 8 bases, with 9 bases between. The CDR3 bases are TGCGCCAGCAGCTTGGGCGGGGGCGATTCACCCCTCCACTTT. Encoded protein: CASSLGGGDSPLHF.

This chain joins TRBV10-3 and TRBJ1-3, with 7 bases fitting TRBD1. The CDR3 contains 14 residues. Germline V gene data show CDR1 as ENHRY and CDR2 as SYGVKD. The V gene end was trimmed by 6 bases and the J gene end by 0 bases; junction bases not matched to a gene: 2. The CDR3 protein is CAISGTVSGNTIYF. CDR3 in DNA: TGTGCCATCAGCGGGACAGTCTCTGGAAACACCATATATTTT.

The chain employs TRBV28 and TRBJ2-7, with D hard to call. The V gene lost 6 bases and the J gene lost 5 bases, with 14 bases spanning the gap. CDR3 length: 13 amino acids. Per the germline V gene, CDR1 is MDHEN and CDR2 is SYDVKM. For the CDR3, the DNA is TGTGCCAGCAGCTTCTGGGTTCCCAACGAGCAGTACTTC. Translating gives CASSFWVPNEQYF.

The CDR3 loop reads CASSRGQVTGELFF. CDR3 DNA: TGTGCCAGCAGCAGGGGACAGGTCACCGGGGAGCTGTTTTTT. J is TRBJ2-2 and V is TRBV5-6, with 8 positions matching TRBD1. Per germline, CDR1 SGHDT and CDR2 YYEEEE. CDR3 length: 14 residues. V shed 4 bases and J 4 bases; nucleotides not matched to a gene: 3.

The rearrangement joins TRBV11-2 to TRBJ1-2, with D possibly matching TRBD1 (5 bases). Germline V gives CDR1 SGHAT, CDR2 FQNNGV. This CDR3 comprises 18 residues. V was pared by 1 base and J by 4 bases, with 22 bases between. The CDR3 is CASSLAGPGQGVRYGYTF. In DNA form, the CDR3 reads TGTGCCAGCAGCTTAGCAGGACCCGGGCAGGGTGTACGCTATGGCTACACCTTC.

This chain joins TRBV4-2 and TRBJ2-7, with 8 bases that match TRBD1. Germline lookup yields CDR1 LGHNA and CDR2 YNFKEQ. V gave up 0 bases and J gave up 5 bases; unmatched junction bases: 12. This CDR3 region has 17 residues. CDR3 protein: CASSQDLRSGGIHEQYF. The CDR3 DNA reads TGTGCCAGCAGCCAAGATCTGCGGTCAGGGGGCATCCACGAGCAGTACTTC.

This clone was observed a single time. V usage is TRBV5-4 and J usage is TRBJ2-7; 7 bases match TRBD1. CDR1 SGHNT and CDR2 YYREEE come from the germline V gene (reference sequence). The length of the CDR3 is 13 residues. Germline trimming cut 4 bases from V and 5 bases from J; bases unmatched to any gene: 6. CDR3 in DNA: TGTGCCAGCAGCCGCGGACAGGCCAACGAGCAGTACTTC. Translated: CASSRGQANEQYF.

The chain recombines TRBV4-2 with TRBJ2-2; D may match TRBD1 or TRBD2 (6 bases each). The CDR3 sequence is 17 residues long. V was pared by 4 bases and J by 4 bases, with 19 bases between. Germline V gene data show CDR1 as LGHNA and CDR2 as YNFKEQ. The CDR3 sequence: CASSPRAHREVTGELFF. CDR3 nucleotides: TGTGCCAGCAGCCCAAGGGCCCACAGGGAGGTCACCGGGGAGCTGTTTTTT.